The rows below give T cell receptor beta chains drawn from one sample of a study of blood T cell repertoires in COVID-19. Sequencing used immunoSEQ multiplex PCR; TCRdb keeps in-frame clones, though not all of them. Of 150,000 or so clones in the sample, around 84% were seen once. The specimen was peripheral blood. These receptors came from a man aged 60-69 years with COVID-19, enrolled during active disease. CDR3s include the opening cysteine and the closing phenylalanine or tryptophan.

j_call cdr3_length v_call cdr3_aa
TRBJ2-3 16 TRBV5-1 CASSEGTSGSTDTQYF
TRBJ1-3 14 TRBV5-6 CASSFGQVGNTIYF
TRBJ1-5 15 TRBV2 CASSEQGQSNQPQHF
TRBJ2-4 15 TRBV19 CASTPGTKTKNIQYF
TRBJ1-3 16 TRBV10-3 CAISEEVRSLRNTIYF
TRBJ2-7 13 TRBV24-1 CATSDGRGYEQYF
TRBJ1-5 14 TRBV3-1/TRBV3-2 CASSTRSSNQPQHF
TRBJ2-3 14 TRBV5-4 CASSWGDFTDTQYF
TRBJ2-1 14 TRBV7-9 CASSAGSSYNEQFF
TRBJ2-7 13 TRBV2 CATASGRVYEQYF
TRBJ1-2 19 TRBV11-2 CASSFNIGTGRGPNYGYTF
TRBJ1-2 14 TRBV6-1 CASSESRSNYGYTF
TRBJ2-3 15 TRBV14 CASSLQGAKTDTQYF
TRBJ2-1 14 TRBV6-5 CASRTGGNYNEQFF
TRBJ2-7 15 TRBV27 CASSQPDRRLIEQYF
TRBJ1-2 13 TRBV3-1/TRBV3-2 CASSQQGNWGYTF